Below are 8 T cell receptor beta chains sequenced from a single sample in a study of memory CD4+ T cells and cytomegalovirus serostatus. Single viable CD3+CD4+CD8-CD45RO+ cells were sorted as the memory CD4+ T cells. Here immunoSEQ multiplex PCR was the method, and the copy in TCRdb shows in-frame clones only, minus some. There are some 57,000 clones in the sample; less than 85% occur only once, and less than 0.95% lies in the top ten. Sample: memory CD4+ T cells from blood. These receptors were taken from an adult in good health and CMV-seronegative.

The chain links TRBV29-1 to TRBJ2-5; possibly TRBD1 or TRBD2 for D (5 bases each). TRBJ2-7 explains the end of the DNA better; the J call may be wrong. CDR3 length equals 13 residues. Germline lookup yields CDR1 SQVTM and CDR2 ANQGSEA. This CDR3 is CSVLRDGTYEQYF. The CDR3 region has the DNA TGCAGCGTCCTCCGGGACGGCACCTACGAGCAGTACTTC.

The rearrangement uses TRBV19 and TRBJ2-6; no clear D. The CDR3 has 15 amino acids. Trimming pared 2 bases from V and 2 bases from J, leaving 7 bases between. The germline gives CDR1 LNHDA, CDR2 SQIVND (reference sequence). The CDR3 here is CASSILGPGANVLTF. DNA for the CDR3: TGTGCCAGTAGTATACTAGGGCCTGGGGCCAACGTCCTGACTTTC.

The rearrangement uses TRBV2 and TRBJ1-2; 7 bases are a match to TRBD1. Germline V gene data show CDR1 as SNHLY and CDR2 as FYNNEI. V lost 8 bases to trimming and J lost 0 bases; unmatched junction nucleotides: 18. The CDR3 is 18 amino acids. CDR3 sequence: CASGSDRSFRAANYGYTF. The CDR3 region has the DNA TGTGCCAGCGGATCGGACAGGTCATTTAGGGCAGCTAACTATGGCTACACCTTC.

The chain links TRBV5-4 to TRBJ2-1; D gene unclear. Trimming took 3 bases from V and 5 from J, leaving 12 bases between them. Per the germline V gene, CDR1 is SGHNT and CDR2 is YYREEE (reference sequence). This CDR3 is 14 amino acids long. In DNA, the CDR3 is TGTGCCAGCAGCTCTGTAGGACGGAACAATGAGCAGTTCTTC. Amino acid sequence: CASSSVGRNNEQFF. The variable domain in full, with the rest retrieved from reference TRBV5-4 and TRBJ2-1, is ETGVTQSPTHLIKTRGQQVTLRCSSQSGHNTVSWYQQALGQGPQFIFQYYREEENGRGNFPPRFSGLQFPNYSSELNVNALELDDSALYLCASSSVGRNNEQFFGPGTRLTVL.

The chain recombines TRBV28 with TRBJ1-5; D not certain. The CDR3 extends over 13 amino acids. V shed 6 bases and J shed 0 bases, with 6 bases lying between them. Germline V gives CDR1 MDHEN, CDR2 SYDVKM. CDR3 bases: TGTGCCAGCAGGACGTATAGCAATCAGCCCCAGCATTTT. Protein: CASRTYSNQPQHF.

This rearrangement joins TRBV6-1 to TRBJ1-1; perhaps TRBD1 as D (5 bases). The CDR3 is 15 residues long. Germline CDR1 is MNHNS and CDR2 is SASEGT. V was trimmed by 3 bases and J by 4 bases, leaving 15 bases between them. CDR3 nucleotides: TGTGCCAGCAGTGAGGCAGGGTTACCTCCCACTGAAGCTTTCTTT. Its protein is CASSEAGLPPTEAFF.

This clone was counted between two and nine times. V is TRBV18 and J is TRBJ1-1, with unresolved D. V dropped 3 bases and J dropped 1 base, with 15 bases sitting between them. The CDR3 runs to 16 residues. Germline assignment: CDR1 KGHSH and CDR2 LQKENI. The CDR3 reads CASSPRDLEGNTEAFF. DNA of the CDR3: TGTGCCAGCTCACCCCGTGATTTGGAGGGGAACACTGAAGCTTTCTTT.

The chain uses TRBV13 and TRBJ2-3, with TRBD2 identical over 9 bases. CDR3 length: 16 residues. Looked up from germline, CDR1 is PRHDT and CDR2 is FYEKMQ (reference sequence). J lost 0 bases, V lost 3 bases, and 4 bases had no gene match. CDR3 amino acids: CASSLKSGRSTDTQYF. CDR3 DNA: TGTGCCAGCAGCTTGAAGAGCGGGAGGAGCACAGATACGCAGTATTTT.